These 14 T cell receptor beta chains came from one sample sequenced in a study of cytomegalovirus exposure and HLA in healthy donors. The primer mix had 60 Vbeta and 13 Jbeta primers. Method: immunoSEQ multiplex PCR; TCRdb's copy keeps in-frame clones and lacks some. The table includes about 160,000 clones, about 81% detected once. The sequencing input was PBMCs. Receptors were obtained from a girl aged 2 to 9 in good health and CMV-seropositive.

This chain connects TRBV6-5 to TRBJ1-4; D call uncertain. This CDR3 is 11 amino acids long. The ends were cut back, 7 bases at V and 6 bases at J, with 6 bases in the middle. CDR1 is MNHEY, CDR2 SVGAGI, per germline. The CDR3 sequence is CASKRDEKLFF. Here the CDR3 DNA reads TGTGCCAGCAAGAGGGATGAAAAACTGTTTTTT.

The chain has TRBV11-2 and TRBJ2-7; 8 bases map to TRBD2. The V and J ends lost 0 bases and 0 bases, in that order; junction bases with no gene match: 1. Germline V gene data show CDR1 as SGHAT and CDR2 as FQNNGV. The length of the CDR3 is 15 residues. The CDR3 DNA is TGTGCCAGCAGCTTAGAGAGCGGGAGCTCCTACGAGCAGTACTTC. This gives the protein CASSLESGSSYEQYF.

The chain couples TRBV7-9 to TRBJ2-5; D perhaps matches TRBD2 (6 bases). Germline-derived CDR1 and CDR2 are SEHNR and FQNEAQ (reference sequence). V was cut by 6 bases and J by 2 bases, with 13 bases left in between. The CDR3 is made up of 14 amino acids. The CDR3 coding sequence is TGTGCCAGCAGGGGGGGAACAGCACAAGAGACCCAGTACTTC. Translating it yields CASRGGTAQETQYF.

V is TRBV10-3 and J is TRBJ2-3; D is possibly TRBD1 (5 bases). CDR3 length: 13 amino acids. Germline V gene data show CDR1 as ENHRY and CDR2 as SYGVKD. Trimming left V 0 bases short and J 8 bases short, with 9 bases between. CDR3 sequence: CAISESRDSTQYF. In DNA form, the CDR3 reads TGTGCCATCAGTGAGTCCAGGGATAGTACGCAGTATTTT.

The chain joins TRBV28 to TRBJ2-2; 9 nucleotides line up with TRBD2. The CDR3 consists of 17 residues. Germline lookup yields CDR1 MDHEN and CDR2 SYDVKM. V shed 6 bases and J 2 bases; nucleotides not matched to a gene: 10. Written as DNA, the CDR3 is TGTGCCAGCAGATTCGAGACTAGCGGATATAACACCGGGGAGCTGTTTTTT. As protein: CASRFETSGYNTGELFF.

The chain recombines TRBV9 with TRBJ2-1; TRBD2 agrees at 12 bases. V shed 4 bases, J shed 7 bases, and the junction held 9 bases outside the gene matches. Germline CDR1 and CDR2: SGDLS and YYNGEE. The CDR3 totals 16 residues. CDR3 bases: TGTGCCAGCAGCTCCCGGACTAGCGGGATCAAGAATGAGCAGTTCTTC. Its protein is CASSSRTSGIKNEQFF.

This chain uses TRBV19 with TRBJ2-2; D is perhaps TRBD2 (5 bases). V lost 4 bases to trimming and J lost 7 bases, with 10 bases between them. Germline V gene lookup returns CDR1 LNHDA and CDR2 SQIVND (reference sequence). This CDR3 has 13 residues. As DNA, the CDR3 is TGTGCCAGTAGTACGGGGTGGAGCGGGGAGCTGTTTTTT. As protein: CASSTGWSGELFF.

This chain connects TRBV18 to TRBJ1-1; no reliable D call. This CDR3 is built from 15 residues. Trimming stripped 0 bases from V and 1 base from J, with 9 bases between. CDR1 is KGHSH, CDR2 LQKENI, per germline. The CDR3 is CASSPPSGGNTEAFF. In nucleotides, the CDR3 is TGTGCCAGCTCACCACCGTCGGGAGGGAACACTGAAGCTTTCTTT.

The V call is TRBV6-5, the J call TRBJ2-5, with D possibly being TRBD1 (6 bases). CDR1 and CDR2 from the germline V gene are MNHEY and SVGAGI. The CDR3 consists of 14 residues. The germline V and J ends were trimmed by 6 bases and 4 bases, with 15 bases remaining between them. As DNA, the CDR3 is TGTGCCAGCAGCCCTAGGGACATCGTAGAGACCCAGTACTTC. Translation gives CASSPRDIVETQYF.

The genes are TRBV28 and TRBJ2-3; the D gene is possibly TRBD2 (5 bases). Germline CDR1 is MDHEN and CDR2 is SYDVKM. CDR3 length: 16 residues. The V gene lost 4 bases and the J gene lost 2 bases, with 16 bases spanning the gap. CDR3 nucleotide sequence: TGTGCCAGCAGTTCTTATCCCTCCGGACTCACAGATACGCAGTATTTT. This sequence encodes CASSSYPSGLTDTQYF.

The gene calls are TRBV6-6 and TRBJ1-5; D is uncertain. Deletions cut 0 bases from V and 6 bases from J, with 12 bases between. Germline V gene sequence: CDR1 MNHNY, CDR2 SVGAGI (reference sequence). The CDR3 extends over 15 amino acids. The CDR3 loop reads CASSYSRRPGQPQHF. Written as DNA, the CDR3 is TGTGCCAGCAGTTACTCCCGGCGACCAGGTCAGCCCCAGCATTTT.

The genes are TRBV2 and TRBJ2-5; D ambiguous. Trimming left V 6 bases short and J 0 bases short, with 11 bases between. CDR1 is SNHLY and CDR2 is FYNNEI in the germline V gene. The length of the CDR3 is 14 residues. Here the CDR3 reads CASRHNGYQETQYF. As DNA, the CDR3 is TGTGCCAGCAGGCACAACGGGTACCAAGAGACCCAGTACTTC.

The count of this clone is one. The chain joins TRBV7-9 to TRBJ1-1, with 8 positions matching TRBD1. The CDR3 extends over 15 amino acids. J lost 5 bases, V lost 4 bases, and 9 bases had no gene match. Per germline, CDR1 SEHNR and CDR2 FQNEAQ (reference sequence). CDR3 sequence reads: CASSWSRGRGTEAFF. DNA of the CDR3: TGTGCCAGCAGCTGGTCCAGGGGGCGAGGAACTGAAGCTTTCTTT.

The rearrangement joins TRBV6-5 to TRBJ1-1, with a possible D match to TRBD1 (6 bases). The CDR3 is 15 amino acids. CDR1 and CDR2 from the germline V gene are MNHEY and SVGAGI. Trimming cost V 4 bases and J 0 bases, with 12 bases left between them. The CDR3 spells CASSWTGTLNTEAFF. In DNA, the CDR3 is TGTGCCAGCAGTTGGACCGGGACATTGAACACTGAAGCTTTCTTT.